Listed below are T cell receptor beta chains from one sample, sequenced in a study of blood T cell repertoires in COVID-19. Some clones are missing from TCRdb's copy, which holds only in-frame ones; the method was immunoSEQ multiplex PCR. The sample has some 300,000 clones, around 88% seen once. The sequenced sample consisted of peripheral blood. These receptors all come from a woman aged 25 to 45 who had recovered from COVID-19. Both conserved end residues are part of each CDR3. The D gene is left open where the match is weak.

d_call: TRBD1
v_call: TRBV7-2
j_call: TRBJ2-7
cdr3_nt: TGTGCCAGCAGCAAGGACAGGGGGCCCCACGAGCAGTACTTC
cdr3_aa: CASSKDRGPHEQYF

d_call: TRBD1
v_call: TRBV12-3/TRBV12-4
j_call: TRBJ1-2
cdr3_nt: TGTGCCAGCAGTTGGGACAGGGGAGGTGGCTACACCTTC
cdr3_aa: CASSWDRGGGYTF

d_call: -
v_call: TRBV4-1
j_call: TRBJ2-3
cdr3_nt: TGCGCCAGCAGCCAAGATCCCGGGGGGCTCACAGATACGCAGTATTTT
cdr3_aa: CASSQDPGGLTDTQYF

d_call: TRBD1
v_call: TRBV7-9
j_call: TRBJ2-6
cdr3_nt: TGTGCCAGCAGCCCCGACAGGGGGCTTTCTGGGGCCAACGTCCTGACTTTC
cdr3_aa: CASSPDRGLSGANVLTF

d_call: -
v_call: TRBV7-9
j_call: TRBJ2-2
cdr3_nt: TGTGCCAGCAGCTTACCCGGACAGACCAGATCGGGGGAGCTGTTTTTT
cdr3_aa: CASSLPGQTRSGELFF

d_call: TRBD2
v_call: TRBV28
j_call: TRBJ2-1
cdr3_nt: TGTGCCAGCAGCCCCTTGGCGGGGGGGTCCTATGAGCAGTTCTTC
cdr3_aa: CASSPLAGGSYEQFF

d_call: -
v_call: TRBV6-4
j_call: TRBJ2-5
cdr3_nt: TGTGCCAGCAGTGACGACAGCACAGTGGAGACCCAGTACTTC
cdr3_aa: CASSDDSTVETQYF

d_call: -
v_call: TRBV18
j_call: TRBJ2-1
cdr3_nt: TGTGCCAGCTCATTTGGGAGCTTTAATGAGCAGTTCTTC
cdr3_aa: CASSFGSFNEQFF

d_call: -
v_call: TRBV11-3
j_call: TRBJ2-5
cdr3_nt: TGTGCCAGCAGCCGTGGGGGGGAGACCCAGTACTTC
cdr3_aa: CASSRGGETQYF

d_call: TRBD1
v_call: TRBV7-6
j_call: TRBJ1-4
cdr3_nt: TGTGCCAGCAGCTTAGTCAGGGGGGATGAAAAACTGTTTTTT
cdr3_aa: CASSLVRGDEKLFF

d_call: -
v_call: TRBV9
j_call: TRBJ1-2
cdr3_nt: TGTGCCAGCAGCAGACAGTACTATGGCTACACCTTC
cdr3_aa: CASSRQYYGYTF

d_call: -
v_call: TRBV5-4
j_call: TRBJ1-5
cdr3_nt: TGTGCCAGCAGCTTGGACTCTCAGCCCCAGCATTTT
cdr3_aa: CASSLDSQPQHF